Listed below are T cell receptor beta chains from one sample, sequenced in a study of T cell responses to AZD1222 COVID-19 vaccine. Clones were sequenced by immunoSEQ multiplex PCR, and TCRdb holds only the in-frame ones, with some missing. The sample lists 150,000 to 180,000 clones; about 86% were seen once. The sample consisted of peripheral blood, taken on day 0 of MenACWY control vaccination. The receptors were gathered from an adult in good health. Each CDR3 is given with its conserved first and last residue. Each record gives: J gene, clone size, V gene, D gene, CDR3 DNA, CDR3 protein. A D gene is named only where the DNA matches it firmly. Clone size, where shown, is once, few, many, or a class for clones that have expanded.

J: TRBJ1-1; size: NA; V: TRBV18; D: NA; DNA: TGTGCCAGCTCCCTACCCGGGGGGGTGAACACTGAAGCTTTCTTT; CDR3: CASSLPGGVNTEAFF
J: TRBJ2-5; size: NA; V: TRBV5-4; D: NA; DNA: TGTGCCAGCAGCTCCCGACAGCCTTTGGGAGAGACCCAGTACTTC; CDR3: CASSSRQPLGETQYF
J: TRBJ2-6; size: NA; V: TRBV19; D: TRBD1; DNA: TGTGCCAGTAGTATCCTCCCCTGGACAGGGGCCGTCTCTGGGGCCAACGTCCTGACTTTC; CDR3: CASSILPWTGAVSGANVLTF
J: TRBJ1-5; size: NA; V: TRBV4-2; D: NA; DNA: TGTGCCAGCAGCCAAGATAGGGTTAGCAATCAGCCCCAGCATTTT; CDR3: CASSQDRVSNQPQHF
J: TRBJ1-2; size: NA; V: TRBV7-9; D: NA; DNA: TGTGCCAGCAGCTCGAGGGCCGAGAACTATGGCTACACCTTC; CDR3: CASSSRAENYGYTF
J: TRBJ1-6; size: NA; V: TRBV6-6; D: TRBD1; DNA: TGTGCCAGCAGTCAAGGGGACAGGGCCTATTCACCCCTCCACTTT; CDR3: CASSQGDRAYSPLHF
J: TRBJ2-5; size: NA; V: TRBV2; D: NA; DNA: TGTGCCAGCAGTGAAGGAGGGGCGTTGGAGACCCAGTACTTC; CDR3: CASSEGGALETQYF
J: TRBJ2-3; size: NA; V: TRBV5-1; D: TRBD1; DNA: TGCGCCAGCAGCTGGATGGGACAGGGGGCTGGAGATACGCAGTATTTT; CDR3: CASSWMGQGAGDTQYF
J: TRBJ2-1; size: NA; V: TRBV10-3; D: NA; DNA: TGTGCCATCAGTGAGTCGGAACTCCTTTTTTCCCACAATGAGCAGTTCTTC; CDR3: CAISESELLFSHNEQFF
J: TRBJ1-1; size: NA; V: TRBV7-2; D: TRBD1; DNA: TGTGCCAGCAGTGAGACAGGGCCGAACACTGAAGCTTTCTTT; CDR3: CASSETGPNTEAFF
J: TRBJ2-4; size: NA; V: TRBV7-9; D: NA; DNA: TGTGCCAGCAGCGGCGGACGGCTAGCCAAAAACATTCAGTACTTC; CDR3: CASSGGRLAKNIQYF
J: TRBJ2-3; size: NA; V: TRBV3-1/TRBV3-2; D: NA; DNA: TGTGCCAGCAGCCTAAGAGGGGGAGATACGCAGTATTTT; CDR3: CASSLRGGDTQYF
J: TRBJ2-2; size: NA; V: TRBV27; D: TRBD2; DNA: TGTGCCAGCAGGCCGGGACTAGCGTTATCCGGGGAGCTGTTTTTT; CDR3: CASRPGLALSGELFF
J: TRBJ2-1; size: NA; V: TRBV5-1; D: NA; DNA: TGCGCCGGCCTCCTTCCGTACAGGAGGAGGGATGAGCAGTTCTTC; CDR3: CAGLLPYRRRDEQFF
J: TRBJ1-4; size: NA; V: TRBV21-1; D: NA; DNA: TGTGCCAGCAGCTATTGGGAAGCCGGCCGTCATTCCGAGGAAAAACTGTTTTTT; CDR3: CASSYWEAGRHSEEKLFF
J: TRBJ1-2; size: NA; V: TRBV5-4; D: TRBD1; DNA: TGTGCCAGCAGCTGGGGCGGCGGGACAGGGGGCTACACCTTC; CDR3: CASSWGGGTGGYTF
J: TRBJ2-7; size: few; V: TRBV3-1/TRBV3-2; D: NA; DNA: TGTGCCAGCAGCCAGGGGGCGAGGCTCGAGCAGTACTTC; CDR3: CASSQGARLEQYF
J: TRBJ2-7; size: NA; V: TRBV5-1; D: NA; DNA: TGCGCCAGCAGCGGGGGAGTCTCCTACGAGCAGTACTTC; CDR3: CASSGGVSYEQYF
J: TRBJ1-2; size: NA; V: TRBV7-2; D: NA; DNA: TGTGCCAGCAGGTCGGGGTTAACGGGCTATGGCTACACCTTC; CDR3: CASRSGLTGYGYTF
J: TRBJ2-2; size: NA; V: TRBV27; D: NA; DNA: TGTGCCAGCACCGCGATCAGGTACACCGGGGAGCTGTTTTTT; CDR3: CASTAIRYTGELFF
J: TRBJ1-1; size: NA; V: TRBV5-1; D: NA; DNA: TGCGCCAGCAGGGGAGTGAACACTGAAGCTTTCTTT; CDR3: CASRGVNTEAFF
J: TRBJ1-2; size: NA; V: TRBV6-4; D: NA; DNA: TGTGCCAGCAGTGATCTTGGAGAAGGAGCAATTAACTATGGCTACACCTTC; CDR3: CASSDLGEGAINYGYTF
J: TRBJ1-1; size: NA; V: TRBV5-1; D: NA; DNA: TGCGCCAGCAGCTTGGCGGGACACGGGAACACTGAAGCTTTCTTT; CDR3: CASSLAGHGNTEAFF
J: TRBJ1-5; size: NA; V: TRBV12-5; D: NA; DNA: TGTGCTAGTGGTTTAGGGGAGATTCAGCCCCAGCATTTT; CDR3: CASGLGEIQPQHF
J: TRBJ1-1; size: NA; V: TRBV7-8; D: NA; DNA: TGTGCCAGCAGCTTAAACAGTCTCTCAAACACTGAAGCTTTCTTT; CDR3: CASSLNSLSNTEAFF
J: TRBJ1-2; size: NA; V: TRBV19; D: TRBD1; DNA: TGTGCCAGCTTACCGGGACAGGGGGCATCTAACTATGGCTACACCTTC; CDR3: CASLPGQGASNYGYTF
J: TRBJ2-1; size: NA; V: TRBV19; D: NA; DNA: TGTGCCAGTAGTATGGTCGGGACAGCGGGGGAGCAGTTCTTC; CDR3: CASSMVGTAGEQFF
J: TRBJ2-3; size: NA; V: TRBV6-5; D: NA; DNA: TGTGCCAGCAGCTTAGGGGATACGCAGTATTTT; CDR3: CASSLGDTQYF
J: TRBJ1-5; size: NA; V: TRBV6-2/TRBV6-3; D: NA; DNA: TGTGCCAGCAGCGATCGAGGGCCCCAGCATTTT; CDR3: CASSDRGPQHF
J: TRBJ1-1; size: NA; V: TRBV5-4; D: NA; DNA: TGTGCCAGCAGCCCGTGGACAGCGACTGAAGCTTTCTTT; CDR3: CASSPWTATEAFF
J: TRBJ2-2; size: NA; V: TRBV19; D: TRBD2; DNA: TGTGCCAGTAGCACCCGCGGGACTAGCGGGGGCACCGGGGAGCTGTTTTTT; CDR3: CASSTRGTSGGTGELFF
J: TRBJ2-2; size: once; V: TRBV9; D: NA; DNA: TGTGCCAGCAGCGTAGCTACGACCAGCGGGGAGCTGTTTTTT; CDR3: CASSVATTSGELFF
J: TRBJ2-1; size: NA; V: TRBV5-1; D: TRBD2; DNA: TGCGCCAGCAGCTCCGGGACTAGCGGGTACAATGAGCAGTTCTTC; CDR3: CASSSGTSGYNEQFF
J: TRBJ2-7; size: NA; V: TRBV9; D: NA; DNA: TGTGCCAGCAGTGACACGGTGGGGGACGAGCAGTACTTC; CDR3: CASSDTVGDEQYF
J: TRBJ2-2; size: NA; V: TRBV23-1; D: TRBD1; DNA: TGCGCCAGCAGGCAGACAGGGGGCGAGCCCGGGGAGCTGTTTTTT; CDR3: CASRQTGGEPGELFF
J: TRBJ1-2; size: NA; V: TRBV19; D: NA; DNA: TGTGCCAGTAGTATGGGCAGTGGGGGCTACACCTTC; CDR3: CASSMGSGGYTF
J: TRBJ2-7; size: NA; V: TRBV9; D: TRBD1; DNA: TGTGCCAGCAGCGCCTGGGACAGGGGCTACGAGCAGTACTTC; CDR3: CASSAWDRGYEQYF
J: TRBJ1-6; size: few; V: TRBV9; D: NA; DNA: TGTGCCAGCAGCGTAGAGGGGAGCGATTCACCCCTCCACTTT; CDR3: CASSVEGSDSPLHF
J: TRBJ2-3; size: few; V: TRBV6-4; D: TRBD2; DNA: TGTGCCAGCAGTCCCCGGACTAGGACAGATACGCAGTATTTT; CDR3: CASSPRTRTDTQYF
J: TRBJ2-2; size: NA; V: TRBV29-1; D: TRBD1; DNA: TGCAGCGCGGGGACAGGGAACACCGGGGAGCTGTTTTTT; CDR3: CSAGTGNTGELFF
J: TRBJ2-1; size: NA; V: TRBV19; D: TRBD1; DNA: TGTGCCAGTAGTATGTTCGGGACAGGCGATTTCAAGGGGCAGTTCTTC; CDR3: CASSMFGTGDFKGQFF
J: TRBJ1-1; size: NA; V: TRBV7-2; D: NA; DNA: TGTGCCAGCAGCCCAAGGGTAGGGAGGACTGAAGCTTTCTTT; CDR3: CASSPRVGRTEAFF
J: TRBJ2-5; size: NA; V: TRBV12-3/TRBV12-4; D: TRBD1; DNA: TGTGCCAGCAGCTGGACAGGGAGAAAGACCCAGTACTTC; CDR3: CASSWTGRKTQYF
J: TRBJ2-2; size: NA; V: TRBV5-1; D: TRBD1; DNA: TGCGCCAGCAGCCGGACAGGGACCGGGGAGCTGTTTTTT; CDR3: CASSRTGTGELFF